Each of the 32 T cell receptor beta chains below was sequenced from the same sample in a study of cytomegalovirus exposure and HLA in healthy donors. The primer mix had 60 Vbeta and 13 Jbeta primers. Some clones are missing from TCRdb's copy, which holds only in-frame ones; the method was immunoSEQ multiplex PCR. The repertoire has roughly 150,000 clones, 75% of them found once; the top ten carry 1.3% to 1.5%. Material for sequencing was PBMCs. The receptor source for this set is a man younger than 35 in good health and CMV-seronegative.

This clone has only a few counts. This chain connects TRBV6-4 to TRBJ2-3; perhaps TRBD2 as D (6 bases). The CDR3 extends over 13 amino acids. Trimming took 6 bases from V and 3 from J, leaving 10 bases between them. Per germline, CDR1 MRHNA and CDR2 SNTAGT. The CDR3, as DNA: TGTGCCAGCAGCCGGGACTCGACAGATACGCAGTATTTT. As protein: CASSRDSTDTQYF.

This clone was counted between two and nine times. The rearrangement uses TRBV27 and TRBJ2-3; tentative D call: TRBD2 (6 bases). The CDR3 consists of 14 residues. V gave up 2 bases and J gave up 1 base, with 7 bases separating them. Germline V gene sequence: CDR1 MNHEY, CDR2 SMNVEV (reference sequence). CDR3 sequence: CASSLTGGTDTQYF. The DNA of the CDR3 is TGTGCCAGCAGTTTAACGGGAGGCACAGATACGCAGTATTTT.

The chain combines TRBV19 with TRBJ2-7; 15 positions match TRBD2. Looked up from germline, CDR1 is LNHDA and CDR2 is SQIVND (reference sequence). CDR3 length: 16 amino acids. J lost 6 bases, V lost 6 bases, and 9 bases had no gene match. DNA of the CDR3: TGTGCCAGTAGCCCCTCGGGACTAGCGGGAGGAAGCGAGCAGTACTTC. Its translation: CASSPSGLAGGSEQYF.

This clone was observed a handful of times. V is TRBV7-9 and J is TRBJ2-7, with D perhaps TRBD2 (6 bases). Trimming pared 5 bases from V and 2 bases from J, leaving 16 bases between. The CDR3 is made up of 15 amino acids. Germline CDR1 SEHNR, CDR2 FQNEAQ (reference sequence). CDR3 sequence: CASSLNSGFPYEQYF. The CDR3 DNA follows: TGTGCCAGCAGCCTTAATAGCGGATTCCCCTACGAGCAGTACTTC.

The chain combines TRBV19 with TRBJ2-7; D perhaps matches TRBD2 (5 bases). CDR1 is LNHDA and CDR2 is SQIVND in the germline V gene (reference sequence). This CDR3 is built from 12 residues. Trimming pared 6 bases from V and 3 bases from J, leaving 9 bases between. CDR3 residues: CASSPGGYEQYF. CDR3 sequence (DNA): TGTGCCAGTAGCCCCGGAGGCTACGAGCAGTACTTC.

This rearrangement joins TRBV7-2 to TRBJ2-2, with D unclear. CDR1 SGHTA and CDR2 FQGNSA come from the germline V gene. Trimming pared 5 bases from V and 4 bases from J, leaving 11 bases between. The CDR3 sequence is 14 residues long. CDR3 DNA: TGTGCCAGCAGCCTCGATCGAGGCACCGGGGAGCTGTTTTTT. Translating gives CASSLDRGTGELFF.

A single count supports this clone. J is TRBJ1-2 and V is TRBV29-1, with D possibly matching TRBD1 (5 bases). This CDR3 is 13 amino acids long. V was trimmed by 7 bases and J by 5 bases, leaving 17 bases between them. The germline gives CDR1 SQVTM, CDR2 ANQGSEA. The chain's CDR3 is CSAGGGTPYGYTF. The CDR3 nucleotides read TGCAGCGCCGGGGGAGGGACTCCTTATGGCTACACCTTC.

Only a few counts were recorded for this clone. The gene calls are TRBV6-1 and TRBJ1-1; D gene ambiguous. In germline, CDR1 is MNHNS, CDR2 SASEGT. The length of the CDR3 is 15 residues. Trimming took off 4 bases at V and 9 bases at J, with 21 bases between the two ends. CDR3 sequence: CASSAPVNDGGKAFF. The CDR3 DNA follows: TGTGCCAGCAGTGCCCCGGTAAATGATGGCGGTAAAGCTTTCTTT.

Only one count was recorded for this clone. The V and J genes are TRBV6-1 and TRBJ2-7; D gene unclear. Between the trimmed V and J ends, which lost 2 bases and 0 bases, there was a span of 11 bases. The CDR3 is 15 residues long. Germline V lookup: CDR1 MNHNS, CDR2 SASEGT. The CDR3: CASSEYAMSSYEQYF. Written as DNA, the CDR3 is TGTGCCAGCAGTGAATACGCGATGAGCTCCTACGAGCAGTACTTC.

The chain links TRBV2 to TRBJ2-6; 8 bases align to TRBD1. V lost 5 bases, J lost 4 bases, and 13 bases stayed unmatched. This CDR3 contains 18 residues. Germline values: CDR1 SNHLY, CDR2 FYNNEI. The chain's CDR3 is CASSLRTGLGTGANVLTF. CDR3 bases: TGTGCCAGCAGTCTCCGGACAGGGCTCGGAACCGGGGCCAACGTCCTGACTTTC.

This clone has just one count. The chain joins TRBV7-9 to TRBJ2-3; 8 nucleotides agree with TRBD2. Germline V lookup: CDR1 SEHNR, CDR2 FQNEAQ (reference sequence). The CDR3 sequence is 17 residues long. The trim removed 2 bases at V and 5 bases at J, leaving 12 bases unmatched. The chain's CDR3 is CASSLTIAGGRGDTQYF. The DNA for the CDR3 is TGTGCCAGCAGCTTAACGATCGCGGGAGGCCGTGGAGATACGCAGTATTTT.

The V call is TRBV18, the J call TRBJ2-3, with TRBD2 identical over 9 bases. Looked up from germline, CDR1 is KGHSH and CDR2 is LQKENI. The junction had 14 bases not matched to a gene; V was cut back by 6 bases and J by 4 bases. The CDR3 sequence is 17 residues long. The chain's CDR3 is CASSLGSSGTPPDTQYF. The CDR3 nucleotides are TGTGCCAGCTCCCTTGGGTCTAGCGGGACGCCCCCAGATACGCAGTATTTT.

The chain links TRBV9 to TRBJ1-2; 11 bases align to TRBD1. This CDR3 contains 16 residues. V trimming: 4 bases; J trimming: 8 bases; junction bases outside the gene matches: 13. The germline V gene encodes CDR1 SGDLS and CDR2 YYNGEE. CDR3 bases: TGTGCCAGCAGCCCAGGACAGGGGGCCTACCAGGGGGGCTACACCTTC. It specifies CASSPGQGAYQGGYTF.

V usage is TRBV19 and J usage is TRBJ2-7; 9 nucleotides agree with TRBD1. Unmatched junction bases numbered 9, after V lost 5 bases and J lost 4 bases. The V gene's germline CDR1 is LNHDA and CDR2 SQIVND (reference sequence). There are 15 residues in the CDR3. CDR3 protein: CASSPFPGQGYEQYF. The CDR3 bases are TGTGCCAGTAGTCCCTTTCCGGGACAGGGTTACGAGCAGTACTTC.

The chain links TRBV7-6 to TRBJ2-7; D is perhaps TRBD1 (5 bases). The CDR3 length is 12 residues. Germline V gives CDR1 SGHVS, CDR2 FNYEAQ. With 5 bases removed from V and 4 bases from J, the gap between germline ends came to 9 bases. The CDR3 coding sequence is TGTGCCAGCAGCATGTCAGGGTACGAGCAGTACTTC. Its protein is CASSMSGYEQYF. Supplemented by reference TRBV7-6 and TRBJ2-7, the full variable domain reads GAGVSQSPRYKVTKRGQDVALRCDPISGHVSLYWYRQALGQGPEFLTYFNYEAQQDKSGLPNDRFSAERPEGSISTLTIQRTEQRDSAMYRCASSMSGYEQYFGPGTRLTVT.

This clone has only a few counts. The J gene is TRBJ2-2, the V gene TRBV9, with D tentatively TRBD2 (6 bases). V lost 5 bases and J 5 bases, leaving 13 bases between the germline ends. CDR3 length equals 14 residues. Per the germline V gene, CDR1 is SGDLS and CDR2 is YYNGEE. The CDR3 is CASSTHGGTGELFF. CDR3 nucleotide sequence: TGTGCCAGCAGTACCCATGGGGGGACCGGGGAGCTGTTTTTT.

The chain has TRBV7-9 and TRBJ2-1; D remains unclear. Germline loops: CDR1 SEHNR, CDR2 FQNEAQ (reference sequence). The CDR3 is 12 residues long. V lost 4 bases, J lost 4 bases, and 5 bases lay in between. Here the CDR3 DNA reads TGTGCCAGCAGCTCGACTTACAATGAGCAGTTCTTC. Translating it yields CASSSTYNEQFF.

V gene TRBV6-1 combines with J gene TRBJ2-1; D is ambiguous. V dropped 7 bases and J dropped 7 bases, with 11 bases sitting between them. This CDR3 has 12 residues. Germline V gene sequence: CDR1 MNHNS, CDR2 SASEGT. The CDR3, as DNA: TGTGCCAGCACTCCTCAGTTGAATGAGCAGTTCTTC. It specifies CASTPQLNEQFF.

This clone was seen once. The V gene is TRBV19, the J gene TRBJ1-1; D unclear. The CDR3 has 15 amino acids. V gave up 7 bases and J gave up 0 bases, with 15 bases separating them. The germline V gene encodes CDR1 LNHDA and CDR2 SQIVND (reference sequence). Written as DNA, the CDR3 is TGTGCCAGTACCCCCCGGTACCTCATGAACACTGAAGCTTTCTTT. Its translation is CASTPRYLMNTEAFF. The full variable domain, completed using reference TRBV19 and TRBJ1-1, is DGGITQSPKYLFRKEGQNVTLSCEQNLNHDAMYWYRQDPGQGLRLIYYSQIVNDFQKGDIAEGYSVSREKKESFPLTVTSAQKNPTAFYLCASTPRYLMNTEAFFGQGTRLTVV.

This clone was seen once. The genes are TRBV5-1 and TRBJ2-2, with D possibly matching TRBD1 (7 bases). Trimming took off 2 bases at V and 6 bases at J, with 11 bases between the two ends. The germline gives CDR1 SGHRS, CDR2 YFSETQ. This CDR3 comprises 14 residues. DNA for the CDR3: TGCGCCAGCAGCTTCGGAGGGGGCGCCGGGGAGCTGTTTTTT. Its protein is CASSFGGGAGELFF. Complete variable domain (other parts from reference TRBV5-1 and TRBJ2-2): KAGVTQTPRYLIKTRGQQVTLSCSPISGHRSVSWYQQTPGQGLQFLFEYFSETQRNKGNFPGRFSGRQFSNSRSEMNVSTLELGDSALYLCASSFGGGAGELFFGEGSRLTVL.

The chain has TRBV7-6 and TRBJ2-7; 8 positions agree with TRBD1. Losses at the gene ends were 5 bases for V and 0 bases for J; bases not matched to a gene: 6. CDR3 length: 15 residues. Germline CDR1 is SGHVS and CDR2 is FNYEAQ. The CDR3 protein is CASSLGQASSYEQYF. The DNA of the CDR3 is TGTGCCAGCAGCCTGGGACAGGCCTCCTCCTACGAGCAGTACTTC. Complete variable domain (other parts from reference TRBV7-6 and TRBJ2-7): GAGVSQSPRYKVTKRGQDVALRCDPISGHVSLYWYRQALGQGPEFLTYFNYEAQQDKSGLPNDRFSAERPEGSISTLTIQRTEQRDSAMYRCASSLGQASSYEQYFGPGTRLTVT.

The V and J genes are TRBV5-1 and TRBJ2-7, with TRBD2 matching over 10 bases. Germline CDR1 and CDR2: SGHRS and YFSETQ. Trimming at V came to 6 bases and at J to 6 bases, leaving 9 bases not matched to a gene. The CDR3 length is 14 residues. In nucleotides, the CDR3 is TGCGCCAGCAACGAGCGGGAGGGCCGGGGCGAGCAGTACTTC. Translating it yields CASNEREGRGEQYF.

The genes are TRBV5-4 and TRBJ2-5; 14 bases line up with TRBD2. The closer fit of TRBJ2-7 to the DNA end suggests the J call may be wrong. Germline lookup yields CDR1 SGHNT and CDR2 YYREEE (reference sequence). The CDR3 has 15 amino acids. The CDR3 is CASSLLGLAGDEQYF. The DNA of the CDR3 is TGTGCCAGCAGCCTGTTGGGACTAGCGGGGGACGAGCAGTACTTC.

The chain recombines TRBV7-9 with TRBJ2-7, with TRBD1 as a possible D gene (5 bases). V was pared by 5 bases and J by 3 bases, with 11 bases between. The CDR3 extends over 13 amino acids. Germline CDR1 and CDR2: SEHNR and FQNEAQ (reference sequence). This CDR3 is CASSTTGYYEQYF. As DNA, the CDR3 is TGTGCCAGCAGCACCACAGGTTACTACGAGCAGTACTTC.

This clone has a single count. The chain carries TRBV5-1 and TRBJ2-1; 9 nucleotides match TRBD1. The V and J ends lost 5 bases and 8 bases, in that order; junction bases with no gene match: 11. This CDR3 has 15 residues. From germline, CDR1 is SGHRS and CDR2 YFSETQ. CDR3 sequence: CASRTTGTGFDEQFF. CDR3 nucleotides: TGCGCCAGCAGAACAACCGGGACAGGGTTCGATGAGCAGTTCTTC.

The sample holds a few counts of this clone. The chain recombines TRBV7-2 with TRBJ1-2; TRBD1 is a possible D gene (6 bases). This CDR3 has 14 residues. V dropped 4 bases and J dropped 4 bases, with 13 bases sitting between them. CDR1 and CDR2 from the germline V gene are SGHTA and FQGNSA. The CDR3 loop is CASSSGTSSYGYTF. The CDR3 region has the DNA TGTGCCAGCAGCTCCGGGACATCCAGCTATGGCTACACCTTC.

V is TRBV30 and J is TRBJ1-2; no definite D call. The CDR3 extends over 10 amino acids. Germline V gene lookup returns CDR1 GTSNPN and CDR2 SVGIG (reference sequence). V was clipped by 5 bases and J by 8 bases, with 9 bases between them. CDR3 nucleotides: TGTGCCTGGGGCTTATCGGGCTACACCTTC. Amino acids: CAWGLSGYTF. Based on the CDR3 plus reference TRBV30 and TRBJ1-2, the full variable domain is SQTIHQWPATLVQPVGSPLSLECTVEGTSNPNLYWYRQAAGRGLQLLFYSVGIGQISSEVPQNLSASRPQDRQFILSSKKLLLSDSGFYLCAWGLSGYTFGSGTRLTVV.

Only a few counts were recorded for this clone. The chain uses TRBV5-1 and TRBJ1-1; the D is unclear. The CDR3 sequence is 16 residues long. Between the trimmed V and J ends, which lost 3 bases and 0 bases, there was a span of 15 bases. Germline CDR1 SGHRS, CDR2 YFSETQ. The CDR3: CASSSRTGTVNTEAFF. DNA for the CDR3: TGCGCCAGCAGCTCACGGACGGGAACCGTGAACACTGAAGCTTTCTTT. Full variable domain (rest looked up from reference TRBV5-1 and TRBJ1-1): KAGVTQTPRYLIKTRGQQVTLSCSPISGHRSVSWYQQTPGQGLQFLFEYFSETQRNKGNFPGRFSGRQFSNSRSEMNVSTLELGDSALYLCASSSRTGTVNTEAFFGQGTRLTVV.

The chain couples TRBV4-1 to TRBJ1-2, with 8 nucleotides matching TRBD1. J gave up 10 bases and V 0 bases, and 10 bases lay outside the gene matches. Germline CDR1 and CDR2: MGHRA and YSYEKL. The CDR3 totals 15 residues. DNA for the CDR3: TGCGCCAGCAGCCAAGAAAGCCCCAGACAGGGGACCTACACCTTC. The encoded protein is CASSQESPRQGTYTF.

The chain couples TRBV6-5 to TRBJ2-2; possible D gene TRBD1, 6 bases. Germline CDR1 reads MNHEY; CDR2 reads SVGAGI. The V end lost 4 bases, the J end lost 1 base, and 13 bases lay between the germline ends. The CDR3 runs to 16 residues. Written as DNA, the CDR3 is TGTGCCAGCAGTTCACAACCACAGGGGAACACCGGGGAGCTGTTTTTT. As protein: CASSSQPQGNTGELFF.

The chain has TRBV9 and TRBJ2-1, with a tentative D call TRBD2 (6 bases). V gave up 0 bases and J gave up 6 bases, with 13 bases separating them. The germline gives CDR1 SGDLS, CDR2 YYNGEE. CDR3 length equals 15 residues. CDR3 protein: CASSVASGAGNEQFF. For the CDR3, the DNA is TGTGCCAGCAGCGTAGCTTCCGGAGCGGGCAATGAGCAGTTCTTC.

The J gene is TRBJ2-1, the V gene TRBV5-1, with 9 bases lining up with TRBD2. The V gene end was trimmed by 0 bases and the J gene end by 5 bases; junction bases not matched to a gene: 9. Germline CDR1 is SGHRS and CDR2 is YFSETQ. The CDR3 is made up of 17 amino acids. The CDR3 region is CASSLAASGNSHNEQFF. CDR3 nucleotides: TGCGCCAGCAGCTTGGCGGCTAGCGGGAATTCCCACAATGAGCAGTTCTTC.